This entry concerns a single TCR beta chain. The data belong to a study of blood T cell repertoires in COVID-19. Study-wide background: The study drew acute and convalescent COVID-19 samples from the United States, Italy and Spain.

Profiled with immunoSEQ multiplex PCR; TCRdb holds only in-frame clones, not every one. This table holds over 100,000 clones, 75% to 95% found once. The source material was peripheral blood. The source of this sequence is a man aged 18 to 35 with acute or convalescent COVID-19.

The DNA for the CDR3 is TGTGCCAGAGGCGGGGGCACTGAAGCTTTCTTT. Amino acids: CARGGGTEAFF. The chain combines TRBV21-1 with TRBJ1-1. TRBV21-1 represents a pseudogene. There are 11 residues in the CDR3.